What follows are 28 T cell receptor beta chains derived from one specimen sequenced in a study of T cells expressing NK-cell markers. Following a re-call of the 5' RACE reads, TCRdb has one entry per CDR3 protein and lacks DNA. This sample's clone table lists about 370,000 distinct CDR3 sequences. Sequencing was carried out using blood T cells: a sorted CD56 or NKG2C T cell subset, CD4+ or CD8+ T cells, or bulk PBMC T cells (not recorded which). These receptors all stem from a woman aged 45-60 years in good health.

The chain couples TRBV18 to TRBJ2-1. The germline V gene has CDR1 KGHSH and CDR2 LQKENI. The length of the CDR3 is 14 residues. Here the CDR3 reads CASSPKRWDNEQFF.

V usage is TRBV27 and J usage is TRBJ2-1; TCRdb selects TRBD1, and the lack of DNA leaves this call unchecked. Germline values: CDR1 MNHEY, CDR2 SMNVEV (reference sequence). The CDR3 is made up of 15 amino acids. CDR3 sequence: CASSFEGALYNEQFF.

This CDR3 is CASSLAPGGQPQHF. The chain recombines TRBV5-1 with TRBJ1-5; TCRdb's assignment of TRBD1 cannot be checked, as there is no DNA. The CDR3 loop spans 14 amino acids. Germline V gene sequence: CDR1 SGHRS, CDR2 YFSETQ.

The J gene is TRBJ1-6, the V gene TRBV20-1; checking the TCRdb D call of TRBD1 is not possible without DNA. This CDR3 has 15 amino acids. The V gene's germline CDR1 is DFQATT and CDR2 SNEGSKA (reference sequence). The CDR3 loop reads CSARVGGPPNSPLHF.

The chain is built from TRBV12-3 or TRBV12-4 and TRBJ1-4; TCRdb designates TRBD1, a call that cannot be tested without DNA. The CDR3 is made up of 13 amino acids. The CDR3 loop is CASGDRGVEKLFF.

Here the CDR3 reads CASSHGLAGAKPYEQYF. The chain joins TRBV4-1 to TRBJ2-7; TCRdb returns TRBD2, unconfirmable since there is no DNA. CDR1 and CDR2 (germline): MGHRA, YSYEKL. The CDR3 is made up of 17 amino acids.

The chain has TRBV7-8 and TRBJ1-1; TCRdb proposes TRBD1, but this gene call is untestable without DNA. CDR1 and CDR2 from the germline V gene are SGHVS and FQNEAQ. CDR3 length: 19 residues. The CDR3 here is CASSFLTLGQGRLNTEAFF.

The chain employs TRBV4-2 and TRBJ2-7; TCRdb's D gene call, TRBD1, goes unchecked for lack of DNA. CDR1 is LGHNA and CDR2 is YNFKEQ in the germline V gene. The CDR3 is made up of 16 amino acids. CDR3 sequence: CASSQDPGNPLYEQYF.

The chain uses TRBV5-6 and TRBJ2-5; lacking DNA, the TRBD2 call made by TCRdb goes unchecked. Germline CDR1 is SGHDT and CDR2 is YYEEEE. This CDR3 is built from 14 residues. CDR3 amino acids: CASSLAMEEETQYF. The whole variable domain, filled in from reference TRBV5-6 and TRBJ2-5, reads DAGVTQSPTHLIKTRGQQVTLRCSPKSGHDTVSWYQQALGQGPQFIFQYYEEEERQRGNFPDRFSGHQFPNYSSELNVNALLLGDSALYLCASSLAMEEETQYFGPGTRLLVL.

The chain recombines TRBV6-2 or TRBV6-3 with TRBJ2-3. Germline V gene sequence: CDR1 MNHEY, CDR2 SVGEGT. The CDR3 is made up of 12 amino acids. The CDR3 sequence is CASSVKVDTQYF.

This CDR3 reads CAGVQGSSTDTQYF. The chain combines TRBV7-9 with TRBJ2-3; TCRdb proposes TRBD1, but this gene call is untestable without DNA. Looked up from germline, CDR1 is SEHNR and CDR2 is FQNEAQ (reference sequence). The CDR3 is made up of 14 amino acids. Filled out from reference TRBV7-9 and TRBJ2-3, the complete variable domain reads DTGVSQNPRHKITKRGQNVTFRCDPISEHNRLYWYRQTLGQGPEFLTYFQNEAQLEKSRLLSDRFSAERPKGSFSTLEIQRTEQGDSAMYLCAGVQGSSTDTQYFGPGTRLTVL.

The chain has TRBV12-3 or TRBV12-4 and TRBJ2-2; TCRdb calls TRBD1, which cannot be checked without DNA. CDR3 length: 16 amino acids. This chain's CDR3 is CASSSFGGGGPGELFF.

The chain recombines TRBV20-1 with TRBJ2-1; the D call from TCRdb, TRBD1, cannot be confirmed without DNA. The CDR3 sequence is 14 residues long. Germline CDR1 is DFQATT and CDR2 is SNEGSKA (reference sequence). This chain's CDR3 is CSANIQGAGSEQFF.

V usage is TRBV7-9 and J usage is TRBJ1-4. This CDR3 spans 16 amino acids. Germline values: CDR1 SEHNR, CDR2 FQNEAQ (reference sequence). CDR3 loop: CASSSPRGGEHKKLFF.

This rearrangement joins TRBV7-9 to TRBJ2-1; as DNA is missing, the TRBD2 call by TCRdb cannot be tested. In germline, CDR1 is SEHNR, CDR2 FQNEAQ (reference sequence). This CDR3 has 17 amino acids. This CDR3 is CASSFSSGGSSYNEQFF.

The chain uses TRBV20-1 and TRBJ2-3; TCRdb's D call of TRBD1 is untestable without DNA. Germline V gene data show CDR1 as DFQATT and CDR2 as SNEGSKA (reference sequence). This CDR3 comprises 14 residues. This chain's CDR3 is CSAGQGSSTDTQYF.

V and J are TRBV28 and TRBJ2-2; TCRdb's D gene call, TRBD1, goes unchecked for lack of DNA. CDR1 and CDR2 from the germline V gene are MDHEN and SYDVKM. CDR3 length equals 14 residues. CDR3 amino acids: CASGNGGYTGELFF.

The chain couples TRBV2 to TRBJ2-1; TCRdb reports TRBD1, a call that lacks DNA to check it against. Germline V gives CDR1 SNHLY, CDR2 FYNNEI. The CDR3 extends over 14 amino acids. This CDR3 is CASRPRLGGGEQFF. Full variable domain (outside the CDR3, taken from reference TRBV2 and TRBJ2-1): EPEVTQTPSHQVTQMGQEVILRCVPISNHLYFYWYRQILGQKVEFLVSFYNNEISEKSEIFDDQFSVERPDGSNFTLKIRSTKLEDSAMYFCASRPRLGGGEQFFGPGTRLTVL.

The gene calls are TRBV20-1 and TRBJ2-1; TCRdb's D call of TRBD2 is untestable without DNA. The CDR3 totals 17 residues. Germline V gene data show CDR1 as DFQATT and CDR2 as SNEGSKA (reference sequence). The CDR3 sequence: CSAIRPGGLAAENEQFF.

The rearrangement links TRBV5-1 to TRBJ1-6. The CDR3 totals 13 residues. Germline lookup yields CDR1 SGHRS and CDR2 YFSETQ. Here the CDR3 reads CASSSDRDSPLHF. Looking up the rest from reference TRBV5-1 and TRBJ1-6 gives the full variable domain: KAGVTQTPRYLIKTRGQQVTLSCSPISGHRSVSWYQQTPGQGLQFLFEYFSETQRNKGNFPGRFSGRQFSNSRSEMNVSTLELGDSALYLCASSSDRDSPLHFGNGTRLTVT.

This rearrangement joins TRBV2 to TRBJ1-5. Germline values: CDR1 SNHLY, CDR2 FYNNEI. The CDR3 runs 13 residues. The CDR3 loop reads CASTEQEIQPQHF.

The V gene is TRBV9, the J gene TRBJ2-4; without DNA, the TCRdb call of TRBD1 cannot be checked. From germline, CDR1 is SGDLS and CDR2 YYNGEE. This CDR3 comprises 14 residues. CDR3 protein: CASSVGTGKNIQYF.

This sequence joins TRBV12-3 or TRBV12-4 and TRBJ2-2; TCRdb indicates TRBD1, and absent DNA this call remains unverified. The CDR3 extends over 15 amino acids. CDR3: CASSSDRVLTGELFF.

The genes are TRBV24-1 and TRBJ2-1; the D gene TCRdb calls, TRBD1, cannot be checked with no DNA. The CDR3 spans 16 residues. Per germline, CDR1 KGHDR and CDR2 SFDVKD. The chain's CDR3 is CATSDQPGRSYNEQFF.

The J gene is TRBJ2-5, the V gene TRBV12-3 or TRBV12-4; lacking DNA, the TRBD2 call made by TCRdb goes unchecked. The length of the CDR3 is 16 residues. This CDR3 is CASSSGLADYQETQYF.

The chain uses TRBV19 and TRBJ2-7; the D call of TRBD1 rests on TCRdb alone, since no DNA is present to check it. CDR1 and CDR2 from the germline V gene are LNHDA and SQIVND (reference sequence). This CDR3 region has 14 residues. CDR3 region: CASSLQTGGQRQYF.

The chain couples TRBV20-1 to TRBJ2-3; lacking DNA, the TRBD1 call made by TCRdb goes unchecked. Germline V gene sequence: CDR1 DFQATT, CDR2 SNEGSKA (reference sequence). This CDR3 contains 15 residues. The CDR3 is CSARGGLSSTDTQYF.

The rearrangement uses TRBV25-1 and TRBJ1-5; TCRdb picks TRBD1, but there is no DNA to check that call. Germline V gives CDR1 MGHDK, CDR2 SYGVNS. The CDR3 sequence is 14 residues long. CDR3 in amino acids: CASSRIGLGQPQHF.